The clone carrying this T cell receptor beta chain appeared a single time. The data were obtained in a study of blood T cell repertoires in COVID-19. Study context: In each case, the material was cDNA or gDNA derived from T cells, B-cell-depleted T cells, or PBMCs.

Some clones are missing from TCRdb's copy, which holds only in-frame ones; the method was immunoSEQ multiplex PCR. The table records 200,000 to 300,000 clones, approximately 86% of them present only once. Between the trimmed V and J ends, which lost 7 bases and 3 bases, there was a span of 11 bases. The germline V gene encodes CDR1 KGHDR and CDR2 SFDVKD. The CDR3 totals 13 residues. The receptor was derived from a woman aged 40 to 55 with acute COVID-19. This chain uses TRBV24-1 with TRBJ1-2; D ambiguous. The sample taken for sequencing was PBMCs or T cells enriched from blood (not recorded which). Here the CDR3 DNA reads TGTGCCACCAGCACCGGGTCGGACTATGGCTACACCTTC. Protein product: CATSTGSDYGYTF.